Shown below are 7 T cell receptor beta chains from a single sample sequenced in a study of cytomegalovirus exposure and HLA in healthy donors (dated 2017 in TCRdb). Library generation was performed with the immunoSEQ multiplex PCR assay. For the multiplex PCR, a mixture combining 60 forward primers for TCR Vbeta segments and 13 reverse primers for TCR Jbeta segments was used. TCRdb obtained this table from immuneACCESS and retained in-frame rearrangements with V and J assigned. These tables miss some clones; where compared with another copy, unresolved V genes account for less than half of the shortfall, and the remainder is unexplained. The sample includes 190,000 or so clones, with roughly four fifths observed a single time. The ten biggest clones cover more than 1.5% of the sample. The sequenced material came from PBMCs. The origin of the receptors is a man aged 50-59 years in good health and CMV-seronegative.

This rearrangement joins TRBV28 to TRBJ1-5; 9 bases map to TRBD1. Losses at the gene ends were 5 bases for V and 7 bases for J; bases not matched to a gene: 6. This CDR3 comprises 14 residues. Germline V gives CDR1 MDHEN, CDR2 SYDVKM. The CDR3 sequence: CASSVTGGGQPQHF. CDR3 DNA sequence: TGTGCCAGCAGTGTAACAGGGGGCGGGCAGCCCCAGCATTTT.

V gene TRBV7-2 combines with J gene TRBJ2-2; 8 bases are shared with TRBD2. Trimming took 2 bases from V and 6 from J; bases not matched to a gene: 8. Germline V gene data show CDR1 as SGHTA and CDR2 as FQGNSA. CDR3 length: 16 residues. CDR3 loop: CASSLPGLGAAGELFF. CDR3 nucleotide sequence: TGTGCCAGCAGCTTACCGGGACTAGGAGCGGCCGGGGAGCTGTTTTTT.

This clone was seen a few times. The chain carries TRBV6-4 and TRBJ1-5, with TRBD1 as a possible D gene (6 bases). CDR3 length: 14 residues. V was cut by 7 bases and J by 1 base, with 11 bases left in between. The germline V gene encodes CDR1 MRHNA and CDR2 SNTAGT. The CDR3 nucleotides read TGTGCCAGCACGGGGGGCGGGAGCAATCAGCCCCAGCATTTT. Protein sequence: CASTGGGSNQPQHF.

This clone showed up just a few times. One end of the junction fails to match germline, which may point to a read error. This CDR3 is CSSSSTGGLGDEQFF. The CDR3 region has the DNA TGTTCCAGCAGCTCCACCGGGGGACTAGGCGATGAGCAGTTCTTC. The gene calls are TRBV7-9 and TRBJ2-1; 8 bases map to TRBD2. The germline V gene has CDR1 SEHNR and CDR2 FQNEAQ (reference sequence). CDR3 length: 15 residues.

CDR3 in DNA: TGTGCCAGCAGTGGACCTAGACGGACAGGGGGCTATGGCTACACCTTC. It specifies CASSGPRRTGGYGYTF. The chain links TRBV2 to TRBJ1-2; 10 bases map to TRBD1. The CDR3 sequence is 16 residues long. The germline V gene encodes CDR1 SNHLY and CDR2 FYNNEI. Trimming cost V 4 bases and J 4 bases; bases outside gene matches: 9.

This chain uses TRBV29-1 with TRBJ2-5; maybe TRBD1 (6 bases). CDR1 is SQVTM and CDR2 is ANQGSEA in the germline V gene. The CDR3 has 13 amino acids. With 7 bases removed from V and 5 bases from J, the gap between germline ends came to 17 bases. The CDR3 coding sequence is TGCAGCGCCTGGGGCCCCGACAGGGAGACCCAGTACTTC. Its protein product is CSAWGPDRETQYF.

In nucleotides, the CDR3 is TGTGCCAGCAGCTTTGGGGGAGGTATAAGCACAGATACGCAGTATTTT. Its translation is CASSFGGGISTDTQYF. The rearrangement joins TRBV11-2 to TRBJ2-3, with TRBD2 as a possible D gene (6 bases). From germline, CDR1 is SGHAT and CDR2 FQNNGV. The CDR3 runs to 16 residues. Trimming removed 3 bases at V and 0 bases at J, with 13 bases between.